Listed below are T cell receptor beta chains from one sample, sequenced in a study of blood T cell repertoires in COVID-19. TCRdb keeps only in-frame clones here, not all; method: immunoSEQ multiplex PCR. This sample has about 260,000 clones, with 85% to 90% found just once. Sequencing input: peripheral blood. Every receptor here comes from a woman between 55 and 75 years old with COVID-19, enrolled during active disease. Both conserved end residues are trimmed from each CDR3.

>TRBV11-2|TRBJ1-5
ASSPSGGAQPQH
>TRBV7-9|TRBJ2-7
ASSLAGEGGYEQY
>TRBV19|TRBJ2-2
ASSILRAGELF
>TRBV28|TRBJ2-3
ASRSGAGGTDTQY
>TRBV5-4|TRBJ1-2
ASSLRGRGDYGYT
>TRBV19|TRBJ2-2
ASRPGQGMNGELF
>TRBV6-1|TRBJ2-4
ASSEGRVDPY
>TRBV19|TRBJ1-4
ASSKGLPAEKLF
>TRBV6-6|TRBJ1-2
ASSYSRDSNYGYT
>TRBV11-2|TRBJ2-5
ASSPTGETQY
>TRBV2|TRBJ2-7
ASRPGLSYEQY
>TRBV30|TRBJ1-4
AWSEKGATNEKLF
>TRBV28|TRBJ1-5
ASRVQGASNQPQH
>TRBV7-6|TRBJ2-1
VSSYPYTQGPEQF
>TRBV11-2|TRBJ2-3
ASSLAGLAYTDTQY
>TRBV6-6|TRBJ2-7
ASSPGTRGLYEQY
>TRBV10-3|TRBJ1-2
AISELGSRYGYT
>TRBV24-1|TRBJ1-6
ATSDLRGLRSSYNSPLH
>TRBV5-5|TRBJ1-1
ASSLLVGRRPTEAF
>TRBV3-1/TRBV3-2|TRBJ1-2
ASSPARTGGYT
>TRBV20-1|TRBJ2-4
SASIRLRGAINIQY
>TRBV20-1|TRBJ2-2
SASIQPGTGELF
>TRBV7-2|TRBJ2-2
ASSLVLGELF
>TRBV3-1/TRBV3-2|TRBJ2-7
ASSPDRSSYEQY
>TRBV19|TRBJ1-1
ASSIGGQGSTEAF
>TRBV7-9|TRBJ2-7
ASSSSFRRLAGEIDEQY
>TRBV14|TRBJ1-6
ASSQGQGSNSPLH
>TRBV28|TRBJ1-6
AIKTGGGSPLH
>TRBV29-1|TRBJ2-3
SVDGRVGTDTQY
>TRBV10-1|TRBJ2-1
ASSDWTSGNLDEQF
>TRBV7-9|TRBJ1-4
ASSRGTDVNEKLF
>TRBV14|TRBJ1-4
ASSPFRDRGLDGEKLF
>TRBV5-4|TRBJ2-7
ASSFVGGTYEQY
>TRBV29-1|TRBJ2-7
SVGDSPRSSYEQY
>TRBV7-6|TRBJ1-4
ASSLAGTGIYEKLF
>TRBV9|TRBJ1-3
ASSVDWAPGNTIY